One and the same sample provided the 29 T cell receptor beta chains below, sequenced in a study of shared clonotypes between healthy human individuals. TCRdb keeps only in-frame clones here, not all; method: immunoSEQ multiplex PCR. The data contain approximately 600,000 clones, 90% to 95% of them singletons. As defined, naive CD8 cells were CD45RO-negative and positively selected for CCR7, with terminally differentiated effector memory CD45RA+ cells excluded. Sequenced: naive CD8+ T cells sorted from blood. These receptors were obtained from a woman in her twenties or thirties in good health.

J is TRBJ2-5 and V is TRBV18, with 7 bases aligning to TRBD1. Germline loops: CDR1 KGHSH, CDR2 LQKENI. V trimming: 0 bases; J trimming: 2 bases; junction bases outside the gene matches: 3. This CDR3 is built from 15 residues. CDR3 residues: CASSPPGQNQETQYF. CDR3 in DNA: TGTGCCAGCTCACCACCGGGACAGAATCAAGAGACCCAGTACTTC. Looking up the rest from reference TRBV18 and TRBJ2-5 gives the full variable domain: NAGVMQNPRHLVRRRGQEARLRCSPMKGHSHVYWYRQLPEEGLKFMVYLQKENIIDESGMPKERFSAEFPKEGPSILRIQQVVRGDSAAYFCASSPPGQNQETQYFGPGTRLLVL.

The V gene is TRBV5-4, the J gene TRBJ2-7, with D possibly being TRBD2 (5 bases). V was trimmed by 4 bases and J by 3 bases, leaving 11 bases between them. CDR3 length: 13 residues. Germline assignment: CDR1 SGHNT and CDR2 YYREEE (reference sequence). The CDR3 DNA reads TGTGCCAGCAGCGACCCGGGAAGCTACGAGCAGTACTTC. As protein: CASSDPGSYEQYF.

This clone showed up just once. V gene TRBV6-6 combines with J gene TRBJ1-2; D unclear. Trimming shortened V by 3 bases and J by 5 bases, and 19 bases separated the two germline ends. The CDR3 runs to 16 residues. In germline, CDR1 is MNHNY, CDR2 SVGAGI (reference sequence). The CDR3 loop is CASSYSTDPTEYGYTF. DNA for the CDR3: TGTGCCAGCAGTTATTCGACTGACCCGACGGAATATGGCTACACCTTC.

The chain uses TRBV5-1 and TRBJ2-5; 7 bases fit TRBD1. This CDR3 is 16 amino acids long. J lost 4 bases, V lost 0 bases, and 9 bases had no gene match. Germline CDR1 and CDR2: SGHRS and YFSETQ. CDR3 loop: CASSLVGAGGGETQYF. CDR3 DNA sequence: TGCGCCAGCAGCTTGGTTGGGGCAGGGGGTGGAGAGACCCAGTACTTC.

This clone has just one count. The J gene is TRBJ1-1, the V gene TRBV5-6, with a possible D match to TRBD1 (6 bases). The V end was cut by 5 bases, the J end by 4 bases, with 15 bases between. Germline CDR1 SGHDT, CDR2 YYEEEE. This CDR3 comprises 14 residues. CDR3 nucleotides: TGTGCCAGCAGACCGGGACATCGGTTCACTGAAGCTTTCTTT. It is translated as CASRPGHRFTEAFF.

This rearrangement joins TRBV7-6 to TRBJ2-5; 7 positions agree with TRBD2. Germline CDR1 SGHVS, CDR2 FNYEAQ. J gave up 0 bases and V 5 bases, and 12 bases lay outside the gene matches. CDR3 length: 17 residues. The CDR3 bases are TGTGCCAGCAGCGGGGACCCCGTGAGCGGGAACCAAGAGACCCAGTACTTC. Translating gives CASSGDPVSGNQETQYF.

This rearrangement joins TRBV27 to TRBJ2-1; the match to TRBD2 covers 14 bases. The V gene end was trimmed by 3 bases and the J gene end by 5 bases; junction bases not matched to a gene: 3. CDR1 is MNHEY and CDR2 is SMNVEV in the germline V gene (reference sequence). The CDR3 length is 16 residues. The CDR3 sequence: CASSLVGLAGDNEQFF. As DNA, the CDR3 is TGTGCCAGCAGTTTGGTGGGACTAGCGGGAGACAATGAGCAGTTCTTC.

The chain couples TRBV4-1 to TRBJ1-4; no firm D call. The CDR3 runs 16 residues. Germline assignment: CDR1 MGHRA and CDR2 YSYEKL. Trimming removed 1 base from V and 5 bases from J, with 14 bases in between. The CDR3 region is CASSQVGSAINEKLFF. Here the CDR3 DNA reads TGCGCCAGCAGCCAAGTTGGTTCAGCTATAAATGAAAAACTGTTTTTT.

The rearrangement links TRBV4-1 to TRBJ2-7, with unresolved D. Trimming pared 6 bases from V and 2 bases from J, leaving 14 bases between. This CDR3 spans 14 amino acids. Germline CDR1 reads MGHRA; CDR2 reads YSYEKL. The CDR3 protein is CASSQEGGTYEQYF. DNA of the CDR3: TGCGCCAGCAGTCAGGAAGGTGGAACCTACGAGCAGTACTTC.

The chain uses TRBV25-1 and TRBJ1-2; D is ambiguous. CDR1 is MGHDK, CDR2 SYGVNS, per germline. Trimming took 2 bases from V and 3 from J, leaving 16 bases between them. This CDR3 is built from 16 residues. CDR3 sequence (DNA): TGTGCCAGCAGTGAAGAGATTGGGAACCCTTACTATGGCTACACCTTC. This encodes CASSEEIGNPYYGYTF.

CDR3 residues: CASSLGEAYEQYF. DNA of the CDR3: TGTGCCAGCAGCTTGGGAGAGGCCTACGAGCAGTACTTC. V and J are TRBV5-6 and TRBJ2-7; D gene ambiguous. This CDR3 comprises 13 residues. CDR1 is SGHDT and CDR2 is YYEEEE in the germline V gene. Trimming cost V 0 bases and J 2 bases, with 6 bases left between them.

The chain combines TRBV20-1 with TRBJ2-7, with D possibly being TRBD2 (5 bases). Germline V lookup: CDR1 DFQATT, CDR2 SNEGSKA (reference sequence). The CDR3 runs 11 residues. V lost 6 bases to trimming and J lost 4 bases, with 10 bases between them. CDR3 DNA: TGCAGTGCCGAGGGCGATTACGAGCAGTACTTC. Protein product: CSAEGDYEQYF.

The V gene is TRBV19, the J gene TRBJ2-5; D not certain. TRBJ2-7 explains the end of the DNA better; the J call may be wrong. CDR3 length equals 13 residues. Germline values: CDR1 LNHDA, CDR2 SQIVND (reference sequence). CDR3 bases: TGTGCCAGTAGTATCTCGGTAGCAGACGAGCAGTACTTC. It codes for CASSISVADEQYF.

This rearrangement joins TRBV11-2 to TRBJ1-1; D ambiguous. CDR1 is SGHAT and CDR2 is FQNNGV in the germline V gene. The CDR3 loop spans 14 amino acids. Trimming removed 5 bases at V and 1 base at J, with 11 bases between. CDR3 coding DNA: TGTGCCAGCAGCCCATTTGCAGGGAACACTGAAGCTTTCTTT. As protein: CASSPFAGNTEAFF.

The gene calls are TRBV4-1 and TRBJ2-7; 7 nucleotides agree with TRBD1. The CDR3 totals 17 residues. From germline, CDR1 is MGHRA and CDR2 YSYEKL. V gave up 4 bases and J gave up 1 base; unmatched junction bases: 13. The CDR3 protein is CASSPTDRVRSSYEQYF. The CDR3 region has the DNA TGCGCCAGCAGCCCTACCGACAGGGTGAGGTCATCCTACGAGCAGTACTTC.

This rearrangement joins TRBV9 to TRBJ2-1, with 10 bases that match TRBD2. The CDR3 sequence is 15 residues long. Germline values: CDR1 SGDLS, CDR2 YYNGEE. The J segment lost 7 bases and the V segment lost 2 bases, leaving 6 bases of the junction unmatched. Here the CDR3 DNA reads TGTGCCAGCAGCGTGAGCGGGAGGGCCGGTAATGAGCAGTTCTTC. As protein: CASSVSGRAGNEQFF.

The CDR3 loop reads CASSPETGGANSPLHF. The CDR3 region has the DNA TGTGCCAGCAGCCCAGAGACAGGGGGCGCAAATTCACCCCTCCACTTT. The chain uses TRBV11-2 and TRBJ1-6; 10 bases are a match to TRBD1. Germline CDR1 SGHAT, CDR2 FQNNGV. Trimming took 5 bases from V and 7 from J; bases not matched to a gene: 8. The CDR3 is 16 residues long. The variable domain in full, completed from reference TRBV11-2 and TRBJ1-6, reads EAGVAQSPRYKIIEKRQSVAFWCNPISGHATLYWYQQILGQGPKLLIQFQNNGVVDDSQLPKDRFSAERLKGVDSTLKIQPAKLEDSAVYLCASSPETGGANSPLHFGNGTRLTVT.

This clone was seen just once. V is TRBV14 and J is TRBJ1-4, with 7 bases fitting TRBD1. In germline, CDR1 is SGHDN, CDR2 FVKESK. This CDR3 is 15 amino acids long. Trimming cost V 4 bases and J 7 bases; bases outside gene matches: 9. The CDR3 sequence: CASSRQGGYSEKLFF. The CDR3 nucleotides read TGTGCCAGCAGCCGACAGGGAGGCTATAGTGAAAAACTGTTTTTT.

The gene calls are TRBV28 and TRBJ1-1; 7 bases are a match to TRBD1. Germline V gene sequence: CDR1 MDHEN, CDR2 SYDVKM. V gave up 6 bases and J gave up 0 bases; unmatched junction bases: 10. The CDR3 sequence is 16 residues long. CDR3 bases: TGTGCCAGCAGGATCACGAACAGGGGACTGAACACTGAAGCTTTCTTT. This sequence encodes CASRITNRGLNTEAFF.

The CDR3 spells CASSLSILGQGNTEAFF. DNA for the CDR3: TGTGCCAGCAGTTTATCGATATTAGGGCAGGGTAACACTGAAGCTTTCTTT. V and J are TRBV27 and TRBJ1-1; tentatively, D is TRBD1 (5 bases). The CDR3 totals 17 residues. V was shortened by 0 bases and J by 2 bases, with 16 bases between the two germline ends. CDR1 is MNHEY and CDR2 is SMNVEV in the germline V gene (reference sequence).

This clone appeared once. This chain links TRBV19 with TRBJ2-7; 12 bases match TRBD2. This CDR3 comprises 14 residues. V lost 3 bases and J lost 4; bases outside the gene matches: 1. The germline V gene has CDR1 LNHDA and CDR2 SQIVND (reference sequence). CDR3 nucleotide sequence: TGTGCCAGTAGTATGCTAGCGGGAGGGTACGAGCAGTACTTC. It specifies CASSMLAGGYEQYF. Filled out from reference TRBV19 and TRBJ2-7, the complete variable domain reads DGGITQSPKYLFRKEGQNVTLSCEQNLNHDAMYWYRQDPGQGLRLIYYSQIVNDFQKGDIAEGYSVSREKKESFPLTVTSAQKNPTAFYLCASSMLAGGYEQYFGPGTRLTVT.

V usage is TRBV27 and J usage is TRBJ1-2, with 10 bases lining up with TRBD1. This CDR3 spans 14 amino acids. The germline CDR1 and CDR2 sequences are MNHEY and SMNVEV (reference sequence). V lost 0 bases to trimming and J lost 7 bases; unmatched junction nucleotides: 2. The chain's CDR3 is CASSLSRDRGGYTF. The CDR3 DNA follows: TGTGCCAGCAGTTTATCGCGGGACAGGGGTGGCTACACCTTC.

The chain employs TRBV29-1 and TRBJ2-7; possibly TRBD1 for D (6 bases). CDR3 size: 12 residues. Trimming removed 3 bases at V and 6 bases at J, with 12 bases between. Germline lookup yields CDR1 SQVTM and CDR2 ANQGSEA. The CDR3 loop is CSVDRGIGEQYF. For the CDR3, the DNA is TGCAGCGTTGACAGGGGAATCGGCGAGCAGTACTTC.

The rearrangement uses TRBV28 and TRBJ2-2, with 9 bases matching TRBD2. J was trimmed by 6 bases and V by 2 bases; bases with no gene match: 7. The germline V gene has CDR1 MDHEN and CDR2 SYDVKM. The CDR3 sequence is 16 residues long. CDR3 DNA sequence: TGTGCCAGCAGTTTACTAGCGGGGAGCGTGGCCGGGGAGCTGTTTTTT. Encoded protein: CASSLLAGSVAGELFF.

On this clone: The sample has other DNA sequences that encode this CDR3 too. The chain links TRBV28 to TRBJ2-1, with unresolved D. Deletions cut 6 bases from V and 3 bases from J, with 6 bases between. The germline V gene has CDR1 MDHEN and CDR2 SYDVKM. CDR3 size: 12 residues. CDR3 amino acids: CASSLDYNEQFF. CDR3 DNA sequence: TGTGCCAGCAGCCTCGACTACAATGAGCAGTTCTTC.

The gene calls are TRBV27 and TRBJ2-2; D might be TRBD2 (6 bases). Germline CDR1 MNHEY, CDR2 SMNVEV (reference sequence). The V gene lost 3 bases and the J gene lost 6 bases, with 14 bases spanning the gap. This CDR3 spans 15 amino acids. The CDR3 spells CASSFYGGGAGELFF. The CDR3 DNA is TGTGCCAGCAGTTTTTACGGCGGAGGGGCCGGGGAGCTGTTTTTT.

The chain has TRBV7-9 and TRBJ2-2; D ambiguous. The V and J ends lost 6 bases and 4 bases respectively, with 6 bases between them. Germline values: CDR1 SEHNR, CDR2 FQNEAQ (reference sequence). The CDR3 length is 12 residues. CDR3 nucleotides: TGTGCCAGCAGTAGGGCCACCGGGGAGCTGTTTTTT. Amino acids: CASSRATGELFF.

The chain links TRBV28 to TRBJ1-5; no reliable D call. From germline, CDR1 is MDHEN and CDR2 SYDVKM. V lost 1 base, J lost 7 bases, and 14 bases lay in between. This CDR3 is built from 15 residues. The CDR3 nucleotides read TGTGCCAGCAGTTTATCTGGGCCCTGGGGACAGCCCCAGCATTTT. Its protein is CASSLSGPWGQPQHF.

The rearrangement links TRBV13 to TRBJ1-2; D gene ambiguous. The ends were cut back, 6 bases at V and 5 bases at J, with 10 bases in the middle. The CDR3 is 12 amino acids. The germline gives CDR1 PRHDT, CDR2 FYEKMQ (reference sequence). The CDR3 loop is CASREVLYGYTF. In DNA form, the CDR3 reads TGTGCCAGCAGGGAGGTATTATATGGCTACACCTTC.